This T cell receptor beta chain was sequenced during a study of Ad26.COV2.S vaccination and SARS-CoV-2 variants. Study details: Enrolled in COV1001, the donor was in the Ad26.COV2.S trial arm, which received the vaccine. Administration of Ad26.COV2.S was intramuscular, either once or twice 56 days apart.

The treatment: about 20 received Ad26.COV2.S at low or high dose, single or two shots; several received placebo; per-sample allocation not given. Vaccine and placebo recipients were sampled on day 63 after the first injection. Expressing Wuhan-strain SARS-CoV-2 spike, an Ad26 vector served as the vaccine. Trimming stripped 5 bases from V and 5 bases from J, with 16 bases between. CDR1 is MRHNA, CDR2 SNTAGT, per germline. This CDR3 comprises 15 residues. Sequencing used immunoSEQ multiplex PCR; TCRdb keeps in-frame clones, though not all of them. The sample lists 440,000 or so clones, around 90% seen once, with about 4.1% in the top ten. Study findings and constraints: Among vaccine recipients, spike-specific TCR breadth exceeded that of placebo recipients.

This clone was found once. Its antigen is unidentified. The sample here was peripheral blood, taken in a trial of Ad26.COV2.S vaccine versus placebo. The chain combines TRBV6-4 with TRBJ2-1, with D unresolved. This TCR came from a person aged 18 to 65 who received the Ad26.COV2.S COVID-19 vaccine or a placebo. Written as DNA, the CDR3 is TGTGCCAGCAGTCCCCTGGGTCGTCCCAACAATGAGCAGTTCTTC. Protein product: CASSPLGRPNNEQFF.